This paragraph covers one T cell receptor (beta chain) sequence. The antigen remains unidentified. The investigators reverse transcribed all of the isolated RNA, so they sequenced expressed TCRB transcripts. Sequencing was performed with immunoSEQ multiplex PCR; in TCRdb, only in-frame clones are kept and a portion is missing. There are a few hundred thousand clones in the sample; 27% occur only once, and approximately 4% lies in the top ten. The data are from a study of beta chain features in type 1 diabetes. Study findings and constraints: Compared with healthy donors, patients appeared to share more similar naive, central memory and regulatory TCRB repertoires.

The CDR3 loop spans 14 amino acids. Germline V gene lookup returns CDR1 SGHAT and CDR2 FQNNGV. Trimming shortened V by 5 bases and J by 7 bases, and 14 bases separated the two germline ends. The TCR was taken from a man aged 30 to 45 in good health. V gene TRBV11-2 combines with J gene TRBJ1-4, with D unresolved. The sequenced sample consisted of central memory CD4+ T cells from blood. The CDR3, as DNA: TGTGCCAGCAGCCTAGGACTGGGAGGTGAAAAACTGTTTTTT. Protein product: CASSLGLGGEKLFF. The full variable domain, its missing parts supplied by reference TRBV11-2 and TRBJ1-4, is EAGVAQSPRYKIIEKRQSVAFWCNPISGHATLYWYQQILGQGPKLLIQFQNNGVVDDSQLPKDRFSAERLKGVDSTLKIQPAKLEDSAVYLCASSLGLGGEKLFFGSGTQLSVL.